This T cell receptor beta chain was found in a study of glioma-infiltrating T cells after dendritic cell vaccination. Study information: Treatment, given 2003 to 2012, was autologous tumor lysate-pulsed dendritic cell vaccination.

Only in-frame clones appear in the TCRdb table, and some are missing; sequencing was by immunoSEQ multiplex PCR. The data hold fewer than 85,000 clones, with 80% to 90% observed a single time. V lost 0 bases and J lost 4, with 7 bases in between. Germline CDR1 SGHNT, CDR2 YENEEA. This CDR3 is 14 amino acids long. As to time point: after dendritic cell vaccination, including at tumor progression/relapse. The sequencing used blood, collected after dendritic cell vaccination. The chain uses TRBV11-3 and TRBJ2-1; D is unresolved. The source of this sequence is a human donor with glioblastoma. The CDR3 bases are TGTGCCAGCAGCTTAGATTTACAGTACAATGAGCAGTTCTTC. Its protein product is CASSLDLQYNEQFF.